Described below is a single T cell receptor (beta chain) sequence and its context. Its specificity is not known. The CDR3 is made up of 15 amino acids. The sample comes from a study of T cell responses to AZD1222 COVID-19 vaccine. Study observations and caveats: Researchers report vaccine-associated CD4 TCRs spanning spike, with dominance at 160-218 and 743-854. White British donors predominated, females outnumbered males, and clonal diversity was possibly underestimated. No day 14 peak samples; only post-peak repertoires were characterized.

Clones were read by immunoSEQ multiplex PCR, and TCRdb kept only the in-frame ones, dropping some. Here the sample spans 65,000 to 100,000 clones, less than 95% being singletons. The chain uses TRBV21-1 and TRBJ1-2; the table assigns TRBD1, which was not confirmed against the DNA. TRBV21-1 is termed a pseudogene. This material consisted of peripheral blood, taken 28 days after the second AZD1222 dose. This receptor was obtained from an adult who received the AZD1222 COVID-19 vaccine. CDR3 DNA: TGTGCCAGCAGCAAGGCCGGACAGTGCAACTATGGCTACACCTTC. This encodes CASSKAGQCNYGYTF.